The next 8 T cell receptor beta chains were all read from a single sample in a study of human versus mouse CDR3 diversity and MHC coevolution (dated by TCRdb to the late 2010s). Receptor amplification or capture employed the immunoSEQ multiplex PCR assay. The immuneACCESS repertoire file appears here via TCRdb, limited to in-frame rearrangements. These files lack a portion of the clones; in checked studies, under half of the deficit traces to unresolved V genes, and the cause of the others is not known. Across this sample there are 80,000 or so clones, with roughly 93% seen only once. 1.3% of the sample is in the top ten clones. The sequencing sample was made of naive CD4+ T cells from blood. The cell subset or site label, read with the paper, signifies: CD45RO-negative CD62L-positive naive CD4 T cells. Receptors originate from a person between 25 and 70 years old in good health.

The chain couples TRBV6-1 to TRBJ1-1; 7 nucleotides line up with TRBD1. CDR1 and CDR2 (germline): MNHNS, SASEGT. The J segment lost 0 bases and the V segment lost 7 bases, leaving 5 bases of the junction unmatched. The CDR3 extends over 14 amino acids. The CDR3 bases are TGTGCCAGCACCGAGACAGGGATGAACACTGAAGCTTTCTTT. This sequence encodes CASTETGMNTEAFF.

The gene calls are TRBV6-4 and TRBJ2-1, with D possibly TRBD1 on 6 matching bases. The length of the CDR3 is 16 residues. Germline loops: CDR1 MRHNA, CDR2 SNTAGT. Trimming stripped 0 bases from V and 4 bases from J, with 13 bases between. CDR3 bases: TGTGCCAGCAGTGACTCGGCAGGGGCCTTTTACAATGAGCAGTTCTTC. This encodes CASSDSAGAFYNEQFF.

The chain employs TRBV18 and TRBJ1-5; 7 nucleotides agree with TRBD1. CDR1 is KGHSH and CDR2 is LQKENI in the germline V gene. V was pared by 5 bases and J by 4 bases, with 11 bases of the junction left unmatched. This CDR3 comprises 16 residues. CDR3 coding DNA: TGTGCCAGCTCATATACAAGGGGGCGAGGGAATCAGCCCCAGCATTTT. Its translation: CASSYTRGRGNQPQHF. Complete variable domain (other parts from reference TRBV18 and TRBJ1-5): NAGVMQNPRHLVRRRGQEARLRCSPMKGHSHVYWYRQLPEEGLKFMVYLQKENIIDESGMPKERFSAEFPKEGPSILRIQQVVRGDSAAYFCASSYTRGRGNQPQHFGDGTRLSIL.

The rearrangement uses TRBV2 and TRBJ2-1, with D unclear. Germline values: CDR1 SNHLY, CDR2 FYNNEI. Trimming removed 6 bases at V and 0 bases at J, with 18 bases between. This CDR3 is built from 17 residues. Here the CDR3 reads CASSAQAPQSSYNEQFF. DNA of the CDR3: TGTGCCAGCAGCGCCCAGGCCCCTCAGAGCTCCTACAATGAGCAGTTCTTC.

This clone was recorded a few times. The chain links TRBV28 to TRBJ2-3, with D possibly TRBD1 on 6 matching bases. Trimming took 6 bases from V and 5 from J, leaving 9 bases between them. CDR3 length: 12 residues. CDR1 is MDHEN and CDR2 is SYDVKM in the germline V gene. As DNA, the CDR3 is TGTGCCAGCAGCGCCAGGGGAGATACGCAGTATTTT. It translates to CASSARGDTQYF.

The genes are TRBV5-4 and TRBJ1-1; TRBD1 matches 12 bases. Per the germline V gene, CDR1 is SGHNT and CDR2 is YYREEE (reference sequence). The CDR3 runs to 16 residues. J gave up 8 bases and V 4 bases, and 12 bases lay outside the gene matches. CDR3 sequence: CASSQGQGAGFSEAFF. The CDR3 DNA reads TGTGCCAGCAGCCAGGGACAGGGGGCCGGGTTTAGCGAAGCTTTCTTT.

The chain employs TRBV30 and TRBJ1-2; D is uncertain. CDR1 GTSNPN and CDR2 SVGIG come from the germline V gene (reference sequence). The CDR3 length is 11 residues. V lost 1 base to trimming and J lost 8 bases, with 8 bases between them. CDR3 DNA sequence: TGTGCCTGGAGTGAAAACGGGGGCTACACCTTC. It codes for CAWSENGGYTF. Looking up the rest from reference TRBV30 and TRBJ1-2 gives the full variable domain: SQTIHQWPATLVQPVGSPLSLECTVEGTSNPNLYWYRQAAGRGLQLLFYSVGIGQISSEVPQNLSASRPQDRQFILSSKKLLLSDSGFYLCAWSENGGYTFGSGTRLTVV.

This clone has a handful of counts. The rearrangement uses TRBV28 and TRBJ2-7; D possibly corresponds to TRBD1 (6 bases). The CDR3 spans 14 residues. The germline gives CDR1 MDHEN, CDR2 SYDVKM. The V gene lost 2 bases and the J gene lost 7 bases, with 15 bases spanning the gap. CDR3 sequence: CASSLLQGTGEQYF. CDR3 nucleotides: TGTGCCAGCAGTTTACTCCAGGGGACGGGGGAGCAGTACTTC.